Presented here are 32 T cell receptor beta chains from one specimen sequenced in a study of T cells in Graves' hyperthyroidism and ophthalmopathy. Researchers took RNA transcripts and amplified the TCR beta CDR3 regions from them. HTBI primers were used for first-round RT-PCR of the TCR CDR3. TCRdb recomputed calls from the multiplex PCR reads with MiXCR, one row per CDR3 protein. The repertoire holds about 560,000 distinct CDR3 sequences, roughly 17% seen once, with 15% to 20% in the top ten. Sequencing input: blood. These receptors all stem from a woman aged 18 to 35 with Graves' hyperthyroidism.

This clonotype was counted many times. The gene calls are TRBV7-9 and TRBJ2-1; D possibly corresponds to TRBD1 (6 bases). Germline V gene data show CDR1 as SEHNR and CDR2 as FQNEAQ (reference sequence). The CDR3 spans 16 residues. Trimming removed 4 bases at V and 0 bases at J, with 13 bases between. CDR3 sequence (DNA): TGTGCCAGCAGCTCGATGACAGGACTCTCCTACAATGAGCAGTTCTTC. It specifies CASSSMTGLSYNEQFF. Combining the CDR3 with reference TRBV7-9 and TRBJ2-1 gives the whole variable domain DTGVSQNPRHKITKRGQNVTFRCDPISEHNRLYWYRQTLGQGPEFLTYFQNEAQLEKSRLLSDRFSAERPKGSFSTLEIQRTEQGDSAMYLCASSSMTGLSYNEQFFGPGTRLTVL.

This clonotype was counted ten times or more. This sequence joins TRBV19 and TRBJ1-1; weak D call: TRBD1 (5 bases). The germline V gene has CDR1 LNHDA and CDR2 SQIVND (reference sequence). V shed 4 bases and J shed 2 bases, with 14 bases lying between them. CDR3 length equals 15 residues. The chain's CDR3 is CASSTDDRTNTEAFF. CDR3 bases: TGTGCCAGTAGTACAGATGACAGAACCAACACTGAAGCTTTCTTT.

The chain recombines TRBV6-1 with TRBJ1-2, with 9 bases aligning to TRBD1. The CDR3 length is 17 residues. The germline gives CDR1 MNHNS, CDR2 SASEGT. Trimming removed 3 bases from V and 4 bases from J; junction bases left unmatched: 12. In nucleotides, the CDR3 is TGTGCCAGCAGTGAGGGACAGGGAGTTTGGGGCAGCTATGGCTACACCTTC. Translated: CASSEGQGVWGSYGYTF.

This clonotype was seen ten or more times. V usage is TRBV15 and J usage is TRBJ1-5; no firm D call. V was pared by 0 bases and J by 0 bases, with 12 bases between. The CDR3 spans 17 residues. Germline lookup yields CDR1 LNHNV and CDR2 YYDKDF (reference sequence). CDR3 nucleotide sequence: TGTGCCACCAGCAGAGATCTGAGGAGTTATAGCAATCAGCCCCAGCATTTT. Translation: CATSRDLRSYSNQPQHF.

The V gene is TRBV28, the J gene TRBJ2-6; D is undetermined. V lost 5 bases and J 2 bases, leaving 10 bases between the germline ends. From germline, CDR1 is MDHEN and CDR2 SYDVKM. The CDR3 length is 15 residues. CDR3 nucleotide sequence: TGTGCCAGCAGTGATCGGGCAGCTGGGGCCAACGTCCTGACTTTC. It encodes CASSDRAAGANVLTF.

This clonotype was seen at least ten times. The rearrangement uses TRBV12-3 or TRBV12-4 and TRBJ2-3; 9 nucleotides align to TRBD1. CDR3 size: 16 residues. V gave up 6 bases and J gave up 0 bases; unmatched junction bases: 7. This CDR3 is CASRKTGTGSTDTQYF. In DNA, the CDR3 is TGTGCCAGCAGGAAAACCGGGACAGGGAGCACAGATACGCAGTATTTT.

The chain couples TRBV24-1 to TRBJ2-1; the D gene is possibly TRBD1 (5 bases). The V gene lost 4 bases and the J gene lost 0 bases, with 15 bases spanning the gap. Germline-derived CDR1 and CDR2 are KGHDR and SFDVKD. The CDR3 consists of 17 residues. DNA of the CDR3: TGTGCCACCAGTGACCCTACCAGGGAAAGCTCCTACAATGAGCAGTTCTTC. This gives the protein CATSDPTRESSYNEQFF.

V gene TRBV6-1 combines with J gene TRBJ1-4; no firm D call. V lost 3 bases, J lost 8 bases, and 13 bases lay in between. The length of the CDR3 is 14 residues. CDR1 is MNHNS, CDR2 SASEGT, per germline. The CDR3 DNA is TGTGCCAGCAGTGACCCAGGTAGATGGGAAAAACTGTTTTTT. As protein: CASSDPGRWEKLFF.

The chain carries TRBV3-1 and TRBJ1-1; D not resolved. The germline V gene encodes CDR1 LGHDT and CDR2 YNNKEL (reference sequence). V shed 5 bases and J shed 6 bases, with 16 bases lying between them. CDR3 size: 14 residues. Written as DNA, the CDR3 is TGTGCCAGCAGCGAGGAGGGTGCTGCCCCTGAAGCTTTCTTT. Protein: CASSEEGAAPEAFF. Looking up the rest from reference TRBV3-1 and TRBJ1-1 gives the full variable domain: DTAVSQTPKYLVTQMGNDKSIKCEQNLGHDTMYWYKQDSKKFLKIMFSYNNKELIINETVPNRFSPKSPDKAHLNLHINSLELGDSAVYFCASSEEGAAPEAFFGQGTRLTVV.

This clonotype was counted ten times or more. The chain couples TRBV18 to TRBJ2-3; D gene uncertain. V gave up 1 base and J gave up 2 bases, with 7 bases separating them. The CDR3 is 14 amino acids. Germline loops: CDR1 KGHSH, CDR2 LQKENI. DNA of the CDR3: TGTGCCAGCTCACCACGACGCTCCACAGATACGCAGTATTTT. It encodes CASSPRRSTDTQYF.

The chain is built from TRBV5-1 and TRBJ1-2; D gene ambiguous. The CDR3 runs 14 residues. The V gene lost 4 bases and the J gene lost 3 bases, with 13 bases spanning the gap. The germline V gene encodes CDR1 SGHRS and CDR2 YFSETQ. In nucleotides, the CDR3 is TGCGCCAGCAGCCCGGCTTCCCGGGACTATGGCTACACCTTC. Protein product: CASSPASRDYGYTF.

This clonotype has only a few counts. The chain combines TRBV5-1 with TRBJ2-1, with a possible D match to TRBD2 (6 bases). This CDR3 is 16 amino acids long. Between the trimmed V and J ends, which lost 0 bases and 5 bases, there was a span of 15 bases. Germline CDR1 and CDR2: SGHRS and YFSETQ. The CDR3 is CASSLGGREWNNEQFF. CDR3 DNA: TGCGCCAGCAGCTTGGGTGGGCGGGAATGGAACAATGAGCAGTTCTTC.

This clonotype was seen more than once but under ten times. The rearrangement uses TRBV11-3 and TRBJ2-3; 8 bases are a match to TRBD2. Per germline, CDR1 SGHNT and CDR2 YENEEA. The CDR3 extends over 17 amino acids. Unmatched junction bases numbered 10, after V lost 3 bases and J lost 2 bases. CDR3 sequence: CASSFHTAGVFTDTQYF. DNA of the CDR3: TGTGCCAGCAGCTTCCACACAGCGGGGGTGTTCACAGATACGCAGTATTTT.

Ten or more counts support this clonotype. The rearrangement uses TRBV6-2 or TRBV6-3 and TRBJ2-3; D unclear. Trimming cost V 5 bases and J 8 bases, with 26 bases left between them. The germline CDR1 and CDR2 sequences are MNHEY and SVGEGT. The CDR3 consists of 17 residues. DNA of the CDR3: TGTGCCAGCAGTGGGATTGACTGGGTTGCCCCGTCGAGTACGCAGTATTTT. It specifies CASSGIDWVAPSSTQYF.

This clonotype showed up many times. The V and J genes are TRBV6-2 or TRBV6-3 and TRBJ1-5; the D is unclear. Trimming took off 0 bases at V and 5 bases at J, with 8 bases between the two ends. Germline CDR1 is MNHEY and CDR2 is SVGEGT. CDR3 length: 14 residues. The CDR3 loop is CASSYSGQHQPQHF. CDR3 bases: TGTGCCAGCAGTTACTCCGGGCAGCATCAGCCCCAGCATTTT.

CDR3 residues: CASSRPSGSQYEQYF. The CDR3 DNA is TGTGCCAGCAGTCGTCCTAGCGGGAGCCAATACGAGCAGTACTTC. This chain joins TRBV25-1 and TRBJ2-7, with 10 bases aligning to TRBD2. Germline V lookup: CDR1 MGHDK, CDR2 SYGVNS. After removal of 5 bases from V and 4 bases from J, the junction contained 8 bases not matched to a gene. This CDR3 is built from 15 residues.

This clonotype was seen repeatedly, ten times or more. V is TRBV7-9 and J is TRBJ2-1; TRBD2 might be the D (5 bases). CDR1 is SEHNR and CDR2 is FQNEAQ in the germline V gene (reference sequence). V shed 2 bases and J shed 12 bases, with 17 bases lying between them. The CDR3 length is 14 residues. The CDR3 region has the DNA TGTGCCAGCAGCTTAAGCGAGGGATTTGGCGGGCAGTTCTTC. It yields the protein CASSLSEGFGGQFF. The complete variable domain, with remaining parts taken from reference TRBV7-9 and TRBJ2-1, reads DTGVSQNPRHKITKRGQNVTFRCDPISEHNRLYWYRQTLGQGPEFLTYFQNEAQLEKSRLLSDRFSAERPKGSFSTLEIQRTEQGDSAMYLCASSLSEGFGGQFFGPGTRLTVL.

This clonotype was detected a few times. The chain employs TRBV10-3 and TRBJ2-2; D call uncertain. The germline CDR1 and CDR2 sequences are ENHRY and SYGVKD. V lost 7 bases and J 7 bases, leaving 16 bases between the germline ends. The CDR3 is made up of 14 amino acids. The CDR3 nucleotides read TGTGCCATCATGGAACCAGGCGATAGCGGGGAGCTGTTTTTT. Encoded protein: CAIMEPGDSGELFF.

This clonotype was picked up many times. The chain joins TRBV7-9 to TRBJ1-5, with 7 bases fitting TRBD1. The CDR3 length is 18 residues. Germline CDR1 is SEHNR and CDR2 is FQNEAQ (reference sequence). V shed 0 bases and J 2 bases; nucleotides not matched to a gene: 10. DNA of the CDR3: TGTGCCAGCAGCTTAGCGGGGTGGAATGACAGGGGCAATCAGCCCCAGCATTTT. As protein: CASSLAGWNDRGNQPQHF.

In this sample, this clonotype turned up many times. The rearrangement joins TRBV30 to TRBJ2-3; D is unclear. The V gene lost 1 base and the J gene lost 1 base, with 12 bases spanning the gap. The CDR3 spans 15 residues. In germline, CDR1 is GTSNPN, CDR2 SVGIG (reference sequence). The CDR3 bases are TGTGCCTGGAGTGATGGATCGCTCGGCACAGATACGCAGTATTTT. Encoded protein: CAWSDGSLGTDTQYF.

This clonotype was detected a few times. CDR3: CASNLAGGRGNEQFF. CDR3 nucleotides: TGTGCCTCAAATTTAGCGGGGGGACGGGGGAATGAGCAGTTCTTC. V and J are TRBV10-3 and TRBJ2-1; 10 nucleotides align to TRBD2. Germline V gene lookup returns CDR1 ENHRY and CDR2 SYGVKD. The V gene end was trimmed by 11 bases and the J gene end by 7 bases; junction bases not matched to a gene: 14. The CDR3 has 15 residues.

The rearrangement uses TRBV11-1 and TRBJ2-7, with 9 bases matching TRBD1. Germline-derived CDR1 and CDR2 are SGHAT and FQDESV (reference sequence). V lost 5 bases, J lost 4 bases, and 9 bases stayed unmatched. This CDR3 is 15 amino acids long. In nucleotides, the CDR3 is TGTGCCAGCAGCGACCGGACAGGGACAGGGTACGAGCAGTACTTC. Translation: CASSDRTGTGYEQYF.

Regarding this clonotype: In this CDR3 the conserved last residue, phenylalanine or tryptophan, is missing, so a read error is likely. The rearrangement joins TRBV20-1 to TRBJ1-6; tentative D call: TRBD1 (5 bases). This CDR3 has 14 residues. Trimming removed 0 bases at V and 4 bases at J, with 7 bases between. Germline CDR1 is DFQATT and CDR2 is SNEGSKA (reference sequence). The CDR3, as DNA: TGCAGTGCTAGAGAGGGGGGTTATAATTCACCCCTCCACTCT. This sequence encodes CSAREGGYNSPLHS.

CDR3 amino acids: CASTSHGRKETQYF. In DNA form, the CDR3 reads TGTGCCAGCACCTCTCACGGACGGAAAGAGACCCAGTACTTC. V is TRBV6-2 or TRBV6-3 and J is TRBJ2-5; no firm D call. CDR1 and CDR2 from the germline V gene are MNHEY and SVGEGT. Deletions cut 7 bases from V and 3 bases from J, with 15 bases between. This CDR3 has 14 amino acids.

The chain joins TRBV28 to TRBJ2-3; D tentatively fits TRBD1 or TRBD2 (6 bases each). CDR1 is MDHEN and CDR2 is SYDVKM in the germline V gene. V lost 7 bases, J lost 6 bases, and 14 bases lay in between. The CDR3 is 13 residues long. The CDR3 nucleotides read TGTGCCAGCACCTCATGGGGGGCCGATACGCAGTATTTT. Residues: CASTSWGADTQYF.

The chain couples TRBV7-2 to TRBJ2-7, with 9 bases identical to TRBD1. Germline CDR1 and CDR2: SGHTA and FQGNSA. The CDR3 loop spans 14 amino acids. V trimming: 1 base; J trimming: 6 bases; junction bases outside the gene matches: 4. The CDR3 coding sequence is TGTGCCAGCAGCTTAGGAGGACAGGGGATCGAGCAGTACTTC. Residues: CASSLGGQGIEQYF.

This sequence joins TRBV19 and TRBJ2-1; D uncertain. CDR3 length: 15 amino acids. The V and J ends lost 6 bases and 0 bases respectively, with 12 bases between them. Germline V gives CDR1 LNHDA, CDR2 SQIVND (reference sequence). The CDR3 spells CASRTYTSSYNEQFF. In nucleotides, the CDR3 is TGTGCCAGTAGAACGTATACGAGCTCCTACAATGAGCAGTTCTTC.

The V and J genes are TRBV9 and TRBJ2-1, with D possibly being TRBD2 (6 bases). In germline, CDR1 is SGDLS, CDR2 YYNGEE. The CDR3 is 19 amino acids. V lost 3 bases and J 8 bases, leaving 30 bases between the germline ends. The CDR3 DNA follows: TGTGCCAGCAGCGCTTCCGCGTCGCTAGCGAGAGGGCTGTCCCATGAGCAGTTCTTC. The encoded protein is CASSASASLARGLSHEQFF.

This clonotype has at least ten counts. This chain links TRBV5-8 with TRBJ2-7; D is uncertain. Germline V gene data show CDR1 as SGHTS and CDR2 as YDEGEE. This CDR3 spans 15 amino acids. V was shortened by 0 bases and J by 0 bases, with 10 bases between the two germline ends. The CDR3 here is CASSLETASSYEQYF. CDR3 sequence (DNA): TGTGCCAGCAGCTTGGAGACGGCGAGCTCCTACGAGCAGTACTTC.

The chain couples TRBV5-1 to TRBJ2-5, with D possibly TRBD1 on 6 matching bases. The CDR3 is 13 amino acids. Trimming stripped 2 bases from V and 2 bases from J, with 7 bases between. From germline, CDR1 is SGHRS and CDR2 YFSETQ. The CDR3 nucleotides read TGCGCCAGCAGCTTTCAGGGGCAAGAGACCCAGTACTTC. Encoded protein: CASSFQGQETQYF. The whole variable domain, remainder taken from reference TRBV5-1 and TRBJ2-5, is KAGVTQTPRYLIKTRGQQVTLSCSPISGHRSVSWYQQTPGQGLQFLFEYFSETQRNKGNFPGRFSGRQFSNSRSEMNVSTLELGDSALYLCASSFQGQETQYFGPGTRLLVL.

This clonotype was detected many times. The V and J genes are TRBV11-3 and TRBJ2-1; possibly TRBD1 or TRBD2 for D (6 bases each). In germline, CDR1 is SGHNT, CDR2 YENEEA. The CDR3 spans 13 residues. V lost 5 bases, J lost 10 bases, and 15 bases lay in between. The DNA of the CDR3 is TGTGCCAGCAGCCCCGAGACTAGGGGGGAGCAGTTCTTC. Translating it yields CASSPETRGEQFF.

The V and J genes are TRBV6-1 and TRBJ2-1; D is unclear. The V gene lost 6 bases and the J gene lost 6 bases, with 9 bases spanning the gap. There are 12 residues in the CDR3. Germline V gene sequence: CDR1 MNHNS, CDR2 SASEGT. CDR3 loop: CASRLTSNEQFF. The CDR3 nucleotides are TGTGCCAGCAGGCTGACAAGCAATGAGCAGTTCTTC.